This T cell receptor beta chain emerged from a study of blood T cell repertoires in COVID-19. Across the study: Samples taken during acute and convalescent COVID-19 were collected in the United States, Italy and Spain.

In the authors' workflow: Amplified reference gene primers provided the basis for estimating nucleated cell counts. The data were produced by immunoSEQ multiplex PCR, yet TCRdb's version contains in-frame clones alone and is incomplete. V, J and clone size are taken as reported in that table, and D and trimming were inferred from the DNA itself. The sample lists around 120,000 clones, about 88% occurring once. Germline V lookup: CDR1 LNHNV, CDR2 YYDKDF (reference sequence). V lost 0 bases and J lost 8; bases outside the gene matches: 7. The CDR3 totals 15 residues. This clonotype originated in a man aged 50 to 60 with active COVID-19. Sample: peripheral blood. The chain employs TRBV15 and TRBJ1-2, with 9 bases lining up with TRBD1. The CDR3 sequence is CATSRDFVTGGGYTF. CDR3 coding DNA: TGTGCCACCAGCAGAGATTTCGTGACAGGGGGAGGCTACACCTTC.